This entry describes one T cell receptor beta chain. This sample was taken from a study of control samples from healthy donors and cancer patients. There are 15 residues in the CDR3. The germline V gene has CDR1 SEHNR and CDR2 FQNEAQ (reference sequence). Trimming took 5 bases from V and 6 from J, leaving 17 bases between them. Only in-frame clones appear in the TCRdb table, and some are missing; sequencing was by immunoSEQ multiplex PCR. The sample yields over 45,000 clones, approximately 89% seen once. Sequences were obtained from PBMCs. The genes are TRBV7-9 and TRBJ2-1; D is unclear. This clonotype was sampled from a man aged 40-50 years with colorectal cancer. The CDR3 region is CASSPGDKETNEQFF. As DNA, the CDR3 is TGTGCCAGCAGCCCCGGCGACAAGGAAACCAATGAGCAGTTCTTC.